These 2 T cell receptor beta chains came from one sample sequenced in a study of shared clonotypes between healthy human individuals. Generated by immunoSEQ multiplex PCR, the TCRdb table keeps only in-frame clones and is missing some. Among 2 million to 2.5 million clones listed, over 85% were seen once. In the naive CD8 group, cells lacked CD45RO and were positively selected for CCR7, so terminally differentiated effector memory CD45RA+ cells were left out. What was sequenced was naive CD8+ T cells sorted from blood. All receptors come from a man aged 18 to 30 in good health.

The chain employs TRBV13 and TRBJ2-3; D possibly corresponds to TRBD2 (5 bases). The CDR3 has 18 amino acids. The germline CDR1 and CDR2 sequences are PRHDT and FYEKMQ (reference sequence). Between the trimmed V and J ends, which lost 0 bases and 1 base, there was a span of 17 bases. The CDR3 sequence: CASSLGHGLPPGTDTQYF. Here the CDR3 DNA reads TGTGCCAGCAGCTTAGGCCATGGACTCCCCCCGGGCACAGATACGCAGTATTTT.

This chain connects TRBV7-2 to TRBJ2-1; D unresolved. Trimming cost V 5 bases and J 6 bases, with 14 bases left between them. There are 14 residues in the CDR3. Germline CDR1 is SGHTA and CDR2 is FQGNSA. CDR3 bases: TGTGCCAGCAGCCCTCCTGGACCACGCAATGAGCAGTTCTTC. Protein: CASSPPGPRNEQFF.